These 11 T cell receptor beta chains share one sample of origin, sequenced in a study of blood T cell repertoires in COVID-19. Clones were sequenced by immunoSEQ multiplex PCR, and TCRdb holds only the in-frame ones, with some missing. The data show 130,000 or so clones, around 87% seen once. Sample: peripheral blood. The receptors come from a man aged 45-60 years with active COVID-19.

The chain uses TRBV6-1 and TRBJ2-3, with 11 positions matching TRBD2. The CDR3 contains 17 residues. Germline values: CDR1 MNHNS, CDR2 SASEGT. J gave up 0 bases and V 2 bases, and 4 bases lay outside the gene matches. The CDR3 reads CASSEWLAGGSTDTQYF. CDR3 bases: TGTGCCAGCAGTGAATGGCTAGCGGGGGGTAGCACAGATACGCAGTATTTT.

V gene TRBV18 combines with J gene TRBJ1-2, with D hard to call. This CDR3 has 12 amino acids. V shed 3 bases and J shed 8 bases, with 10 bases lying between them. Per the germline V gene, CDR1 is KGHSH and CDR2 is LQKENI. CDR3 region: CASSPRGEGYTF. CDR3 sequence (DNA): TGTGCCAGCTCACCTCGGGGAGAAGGCTACACCTTC.

This clone was counted only a few times. The V and J genes are TRBV7-9 and TRBJ1-3, with 9 bases that match TRBD1. After removal of 5 bases from V and 4 bases from J, the junction contained 6 bases not matched to a gene. CDR3 size: 15 residues. CDR1 SEHNR and CDR2 FQNEAQ come from the germline V gene (reference sequence). The CDR3 reads CASSKQGASGNTIYF. The CDR3 region has the DNA TGTGCCAGCAGCAAACAGGGGGCATCGGGAAACACCATATATTTT.

The chain combines TRBV7-2 with TRBJ1-5; TRBD1 might be the D (6 bases). CDR3 length equals 16 residues. CDR1 SGHTA and CDR2 FQGNSA come from the germline V gene. V shed 1 base and J shed 2 bases, with 12 bases lying between them. CDR3 region: CASSLEGGGGNQPQHF. CDR3 coding DNA: TGTGCCAGCAGCTTAGAGGGAGGGGGGGGCAATCAGCCCCAGCATTTT.

The rearrangement links TRBV21-1 to TRBJ1-4. TRBV21-1 is noted as a pseudogene. The CDR3 sequence is 12 residues long. For the CDR3, the DNA is TGTGCCAGGGGAGTTCTGAGGGAAAAACTGTTTTTT. It specifies CARGVLREKLFF.

J is TRBJ1-1 and V is TRBV20-1; D call uncertain. This CDR3 is 11 amino acids long. Trimming took off 4 bases at V and 6 bases at J, with 9 bases between the two ends. Germline V gives CDR1 DFQATT, CDR2 SNEGSKA (reference sequence). The CDR3 region is CSAIGEAEAFF. CDR3 nucleotide sequence: TGCAGTGCTATAGGAGAGGCTGAAGCTTTCTTT.

The chain joins TRBV4-2 to TRBJ2-7; D gene ambiguous. V lost 3 bases to trimming and J lost 7 bases, with 19 bases between them. The CDR3 totals 15 residues. Germline V gene sequence: CDR1 LGHNA, CDR2 YNFKEQ. CDR3 amino acids: CASSQERAGSWEQYF. The CDR3 nucleotides read TGTGCCAGCAGCCAGGAGAGAGCCGGTTCGTGGGAGCAGTACTTC.

The gene calls are TRBV6-5 and TRBJ1-5; 9 bases are shared with TRBD1. Germline V lookup: CDR1 MNHEY, CDR2 SVGAGI. Losses at the gene ends were 7 bases for V and 7 bases for J; bases not matched to a gene: 8. The CDR3 loop spans 14 amino acids. The CDR3 region is CASTPDRGRQPQHF. CDR3 coding DNA: TGTGCCAGCACCCCGGACAGGGGAAGGCAGCCCCAGCATTTT.

V is TRBV12-3 or TRBV12-4 and J is TRBJ2-3; 9 nucleotides match TRBD2. Unmatched junction bases numbered 11, after V lost 5 bases and J lost 14 bases. This CDR3 spans 13 amino acids. In DNA form, the CDR3 reads TGTGCCAGCAGTCGAGGTGCGGGGGGGCGGTTGTATTTT. Translated: CASSRGAGGRLYF.

The rearrangement links TRBV5-1 to TRBJ1-1, with D uncertain. CDR3 length: 14 residues. Trimming took off 1 base at V and 0 bases at J, with 7 bases between the two ends. Looked up from germline, CDR1 is SGHRS and CDR2 is YFSETQ. This CDR3 is CASSLSDLNTEAFF. The CDR3 coding sequence is TGCGCCAGCAGCTTGTCAGATCTGAACACTGAAGCTTTCTTT.

This sequence joins TRBV11-1 and TRBJ2-3, with D possibly matching TRBD2 (7 bases). V gave up 1 base and J gave up 1 base, with 12 bases separating them. This CDR3 is 16 amino acids long. Germline V gene data show CDR1 as SGHAT and CDR2 as FQDESV (reference sequence). CDR3 sequence: CASSLVAGAGTDTQYF. The CDR3 DNA follows: TGTGCCAGCAGCTTAGTCGCGGGGGCAGGCACAGATACGCAGTATTTT.